The 5 T cell receptor beta chains below come from one sample, sequenced in a study of blood T cell repertoires in COVID-19. Some clones are missing from TCRdb's copy, which holds only in-frame ones; the method was immunoSEQ multiplex PCR. The sample yields approximately 120,000 clones, 70% to 90% seen once. The source material was peripheral blood. The source of these receptors is a human donor in a cohort sampled during active COVID-19.

The chain recombines TRBV6-1 with TRBJ2-3, with a tentative D call TRBD2 (6 bases). The CDR3 spans 16 residues. Trimming shortened V by 2 bases and J by 1 base, and 13 bases separated the two germline ends. Per germline, CDR1 MNHNS and CDR2 SASEGT. The CDR3 region has the DNA TGTGCCAGCAGTGAATTTGGGGGGTTGGGCACAGATACGCAGTATTTT. Protein: CASSEFGGLGTDTQYF.

The V gene is TRBV7-9, the J gene TRBJ2-1; 7 nucleotides line up with TRBD2. Trimming took 2 bases from V and 7 from J; bases not matched to a gene: 5. Germline V gene data show CDR1 as SEHNR and CDR2 as FQNEAQ (reference sequence). The CDR3 extends over 14 amino acids. DNA for the CDR3: TGTGCCAGCAGCTTACCGGGAGGATGGAATGAGCAGTTCTTC. Protein product: CASSLPGGWNEQFF.

This chain joins TRBV19 and TRBJ2-6; 7 nucleotides match TRBD1. CDR3 size: 19 residues. Germline V lookup: CDR1 LNHDA, CDR2 SQIVND (reference sequence). The V and J ends lost 3 bases and 0 bases, in that order; junction bases with no gene match: 11. CDR3 coding DNA: TGTGCCAGTAGTATTGGTTTGCCGACAGGGAGCTCTGGGGCCAACGTCCTGACTTTC. Translation gives CASSIGLPTGSSGANVLTF.

A note on this clone: Compared with germline, one end of the junction differs, possibly owing to a read error. CDR3 in DNA: TGTGCTAGCAGCTTAGGTGTCAGTCCTAATGAAAAACTGTTTTTT. It yields the protein CASSLGVSPNEKLFF. The chain links TRBV7-7 to TRBJ1-4, with D hard to call. The CDR3 consists of 15 residues. The germline gives CDR1 SSHAT, CDR2 FNYEAQ (reference sequence). The full variable domain, rest sourced from reference TRBV7-7 and TRBJ1-4, is GAGVSQSPRYKVTKRGQDVTLRCDPISSHATLYWYQQALGQGPEFLTYFNYEAQPDKSGLPSDRFSAERPEGSISTLTIQRTEQRDSAMYRCASSLGVSPNEKLFFGSGTQLSVL.

This clone was detected many times. The chain couples TRBV9 to TRBJ2-3; 8 bases fit TRBD2. The J segment lost 0 bases and the V segment lost 3 bases, leaving 12 bases of the junction unmatched. There are 18 residues in the CDR3. CDR1 SGDLS and CDR2 YYNGEE come from the germline V gene. In DNA, the CDR3 is TGTGCCAGCAGCGGCGTAGCGGGGTCTATTTATAGCACAGATACGCAGTATTTT. Protein product: CASSGVAGSIYSTDTQYF.